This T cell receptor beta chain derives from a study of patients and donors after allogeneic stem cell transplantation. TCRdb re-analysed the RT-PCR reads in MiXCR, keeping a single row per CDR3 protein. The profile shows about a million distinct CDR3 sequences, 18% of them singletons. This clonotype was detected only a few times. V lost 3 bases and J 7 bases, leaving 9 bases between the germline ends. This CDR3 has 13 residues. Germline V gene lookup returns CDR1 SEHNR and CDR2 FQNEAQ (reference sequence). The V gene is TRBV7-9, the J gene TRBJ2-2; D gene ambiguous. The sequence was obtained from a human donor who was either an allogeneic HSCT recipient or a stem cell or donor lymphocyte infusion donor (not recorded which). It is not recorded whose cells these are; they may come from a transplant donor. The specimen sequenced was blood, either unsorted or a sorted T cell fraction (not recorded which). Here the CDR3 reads CASSFYPSGELFF. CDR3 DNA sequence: TGTGCCAGCAGCTTTTATCCGAGCGGGGAGCTGTTTTTT.